This TCR beta chain emerged from a study of blood T cell repertoires in COVID-19. Background on the study: Samples of COVID-19 (acute and convalescent) were obtained from the United States, Italy and Spain. PBMCs, B-cell-depleted T cells, or T cells provided the cDNA or gDNA that made up the material.

The protocol was immunoSEQ multiplex PCR, while the TCRdb copy is restricted to in-frame clones and leaves out a portion. The data show about 350,000 clones, with around nine tenths seen just once and about 7.3% held by the top ten. J gave up 4 bases and V 0 bases, and 3 bases lay outside the gene matches. This CDR3 contains 15 residues. The germline V gene has CDR1 LNHNV and CDR2 YYDKDF (reference sequence). The gene calls are TRBV15 and TRBJ1-5, with 7 bases that match TRBD1. Sequencing used peripheral blood. This receptor was taken from a woman in her sixties or seventies with COVID-19, enrolled during active disease. Here the CDR3 reads CATSRDLQGNQPQHF. The CDR3 nucleotides are TGTGCCACCAGCAGAGATTTACAGGGGAATCAGCCCCAGCATTTT.